This is a list of T cell receptor beta chains from one sample in a study of CD8 T cells in ankylosing spondylitis. Each CDR3 protein is one row after TCRdb ran MiXCR on the 5' RACE reads. The repertoire holds around 890,000 distinct CDR3 sequences, with about 12% as singletons. The sequenced sample consisted of blood, either unsorted or a sorted T cell fraction (not recorded which). The receptors here all came from a male donor with ankylosing spondylitis. Each CDR3 is given with its conserved first and last residue. The D gene is left open where the match is weak. Where a row states a size, it is once, few, many or the class of an expanded clone; other rows omit it.

v_gene	abundance	d_gene	j_gene	CDR3aa	CDR3nt
TRBV6-1	-	-	TRBJ2-1	CASRGGTTGKQFF	TGTGCCAGCAGGGGGGGGACTACAGGGAAGCAGTTCTTC
TRBV4-3	few	-	TRBJ1-2	CASSQDWETGPIYGYTF	TGCGCCAGCAGCCAAGATTGGGAGACGGGCCCTATCTATGGCTACACCTTC
TRBV20-1	-	-	TRBJ1-2	CSARDRRSSGYTF	TGCAGTGCTAGAGATAGAAGAAGTTCGGGCTACACCTTC
TRBV7-2	many	-	TRBJ1-1	CASSLGGTGRTEAFF	TGTGCCAGCAGCTTGGGGGGCACAGGTCGCACTGAAGCTTTCTTT
TRBV4-3	many	-	TRBJ1-5	CASSQDLGFQPQHF	TGCGCCAGCAGCCAAGATTTGGGGTTCCAGCCCCAGCATTTT
TRBV20-1	-	TRBD2	TRBJ2-1	CSARTSGTGEQFF	TGCAGTGCTAGGACTAGCGGGACTGGTGAGCAGTTCTTC
TRBV20-1	-	TRBD2	TRBJ2-1	CSARGTRYEQFF	TGCAGTGCTAGAGGGACTAGATATGAGCAGTTCTTC
TRBV7-9	-	-	TRBJ2-2	CASSLVFRVTGELFF	TGTGCCAGCAGCTTAGTATTTCGGGTCACCGGGGAGCTGTTTTTT
TRBV27	-	TRBD1	TRBJ1-1	CASSTRQGANTEAFF	TGTGCCAGCAGTACACGACAGGGGGCGAACACTGAAGCTTTCTTT
TRBV19	-	-	TRBJ1-4	CASSVYREQAEKLFF	TGTGCCAGTAGTGTTTACCGGGAACAGGCGGAAAAACTGTTTTTT
TRBV12-3/TRBV12-4	few	-	TRBJ2-1	CASSLPGTYYNEQFF	TGTGCCAGCAGTCTACCCGGGACGTACTACAATGAGCAGTTCTTC
TRBV5-6	-	-	TRBJ2-4	CASSSMGDASKNIQYF	TGTGCCAGCAGCTCTATGGGGGACGCCTCCAAAAACATTCAGTACTTC
TRBV28	-	-	TRBJ1-5	CASSFIRPGDQPQHF	TGTGCCAGCAGTTTTATAAGGCCGGGGGATCAGCCCCAGCATTTT
TRBV20-1	few	-	TRBJ1-2	CSATLGHRYGYTF	TGCAGTGCTACCCTAGGACATCGTTATGGCTACACCTTC
TRBV5-1	few	TRBD2	TRBJ2-5	CASSFPSGGETQYF	TGCGCCAGCAGCTTCCCTAGCGGGGGAGAGACCCAGTACTTC
TRBV6-5	many	-	TRBJ1-2	CASSGTSYGYTF	TGTGCCAGCAGTGGGACCTCATATGGCTACACCTTC
TRBV11-2	few	-	TRBJ2-1	CASSLLGNHEQFF	TGTGCCAGCAGCTTATTGGGGAACCATGAGCAGTTCTTC
TRBV7-8	-	-	TRBJ1-3	CASRQGAGGNTIYF	TGTGCCAGCAGGCAGGGAGCTGGTGGAAACACCATATATTTT
TRBV20-1	few	-	TRBJ2-1	CSASEGEQFF	TGCAGTGCTAGTGAAGGAGAGCAGTTCTTC
TRBV15	many	-	TRBJ1-1	CATSRDRGPWNTEAFF	TGTGCCACCAGCAGAGATCGAGGTCCGTGGAACACTGAAGCTTTCTTT
TRBV7-3	-	-	TRBJ2-5	CASSFGAKETQYF	TGTGCCAGCAGCTTCGGTGCTAAAGAGACCCAGTACTTC
TRBV18	-	-	TRBJ1-4	CASSPGGREKLFF	TGTGCCAGCTCACCAGGGGGGAGAGAAAAACTGTTTTTT
TRBV20-1	-	-	TRBJ1-2	CSANLGRVNYGYTF	TGCAGTGCTAACCTCGGACGGGTTAACTATGGCTACACCTTC
TRBV6-2/TRBV6-3	few	TRBD2	TRBJ2-7	CASSYPPGTSDGEQYF	TGTGCCAGCAGTTACCCCCCCGGGACTAGCGACGGCGAGCAGTACTTC
TRBV20-1	few	-	TRBJ2-3	CSAPGLGPITQYF	TGCAGTGCTCCGGGACTGGGGCCCATTACGCAGTATTTT
TRBV4-2	-	-	TRBJ1-4	CASSQAAQGGRKLFF	TGTGCCAGCAGCCAAGCGGCACAGGGAGGGCGAAAACTGTTTTTT